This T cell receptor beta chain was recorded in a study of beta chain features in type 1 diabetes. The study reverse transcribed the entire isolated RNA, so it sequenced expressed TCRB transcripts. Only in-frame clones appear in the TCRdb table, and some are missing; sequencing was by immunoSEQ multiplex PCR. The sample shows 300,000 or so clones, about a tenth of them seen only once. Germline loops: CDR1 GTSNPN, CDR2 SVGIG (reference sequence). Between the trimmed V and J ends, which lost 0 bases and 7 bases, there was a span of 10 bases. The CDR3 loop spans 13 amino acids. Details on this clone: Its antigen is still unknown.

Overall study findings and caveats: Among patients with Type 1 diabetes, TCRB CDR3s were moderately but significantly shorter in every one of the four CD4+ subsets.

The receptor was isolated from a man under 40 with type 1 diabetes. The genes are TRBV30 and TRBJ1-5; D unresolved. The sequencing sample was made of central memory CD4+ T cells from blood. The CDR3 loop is CAWSVSGWQPQHF. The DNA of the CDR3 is TGTGCCTGGAGTGTGTCAGGATGGCAGCCCCAGCATTTT.